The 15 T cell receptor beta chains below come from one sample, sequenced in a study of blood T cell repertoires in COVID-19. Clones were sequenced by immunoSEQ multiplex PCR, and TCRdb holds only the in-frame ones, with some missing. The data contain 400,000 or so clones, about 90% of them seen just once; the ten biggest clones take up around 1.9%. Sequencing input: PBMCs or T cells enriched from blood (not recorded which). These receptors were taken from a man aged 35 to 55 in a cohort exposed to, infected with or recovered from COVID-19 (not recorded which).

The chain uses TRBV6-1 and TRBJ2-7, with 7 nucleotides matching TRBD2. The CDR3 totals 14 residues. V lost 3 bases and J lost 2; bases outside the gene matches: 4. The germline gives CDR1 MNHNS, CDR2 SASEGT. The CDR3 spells CASSEAGVAYEQYF. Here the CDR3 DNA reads TGTGCCAGCAGTGAGGCGGGAGTTGCCTACGAGCAGTACTTC.

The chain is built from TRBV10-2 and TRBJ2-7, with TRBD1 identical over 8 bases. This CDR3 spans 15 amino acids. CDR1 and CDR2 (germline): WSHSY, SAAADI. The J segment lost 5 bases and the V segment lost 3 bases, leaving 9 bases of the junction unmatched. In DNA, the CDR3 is TGCGCCAGCAGTGATTGGGAGACAGGGGTTAACGAGCAGTACTTC. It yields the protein CASSDWETGVNEQYF.

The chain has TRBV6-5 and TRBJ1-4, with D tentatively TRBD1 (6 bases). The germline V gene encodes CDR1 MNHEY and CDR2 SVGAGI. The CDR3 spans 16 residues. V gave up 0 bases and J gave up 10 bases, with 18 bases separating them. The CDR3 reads CASSYSKSQGTGKLFF. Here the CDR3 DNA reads TGTGCCAGCAGTTACTCTAAGTCCCAGGGGACGGGAAAACTGTTTTTT.

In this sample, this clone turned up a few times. The CDR3 DNA reads TGTGCCACTAGGGGACGACTAGCCGGCGAGCAGTACTTC. It codes for CATRGRLAGEQYF. The chain joins TRBV19 to TRBJ2-7; 7 bases map to TRBD2. Germline lookup yields CDR1 LNHDA and CDR2 SQIVND (reference sequence). V shed 10 bases, J shed 6 bases, and the junction held 12 bases outside the gene matches. CDR3 length: 13 amino acids.

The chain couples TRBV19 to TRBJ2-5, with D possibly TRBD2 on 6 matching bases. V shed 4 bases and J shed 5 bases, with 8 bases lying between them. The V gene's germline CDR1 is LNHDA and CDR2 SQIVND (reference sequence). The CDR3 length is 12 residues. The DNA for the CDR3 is TGTGCCAGTAGTAGCGGGGAGGAGACCCAGTACTTC. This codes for CASSSGEETQYF. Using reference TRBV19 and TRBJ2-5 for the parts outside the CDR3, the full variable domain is DGGITQSPKYLFRKEGQNVTLSCEQNLNHDAMYWYRQDPGQGLRLIYYSQIVNDFQKGDIAEGYSVSREKKESFPLTVTSAQKNPTAFYLCASSSGEETQYFGPGTRLLVL.

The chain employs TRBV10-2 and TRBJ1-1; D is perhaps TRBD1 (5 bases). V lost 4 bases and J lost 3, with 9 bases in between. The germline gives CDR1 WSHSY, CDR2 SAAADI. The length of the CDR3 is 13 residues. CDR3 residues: CASSVTGYTEAFF. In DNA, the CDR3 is TGCGCCAGCAGTGTCACAGGCTACACTGAAGCTTTCTTT.

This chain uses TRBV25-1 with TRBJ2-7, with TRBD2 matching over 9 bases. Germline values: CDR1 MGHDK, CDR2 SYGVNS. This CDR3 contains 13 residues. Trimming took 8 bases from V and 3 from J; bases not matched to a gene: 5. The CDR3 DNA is TGTGCCAGCGGGTTAGCGGGAGTCTACGAGCAGTACTTC. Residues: CASGLAGVYEQYF.

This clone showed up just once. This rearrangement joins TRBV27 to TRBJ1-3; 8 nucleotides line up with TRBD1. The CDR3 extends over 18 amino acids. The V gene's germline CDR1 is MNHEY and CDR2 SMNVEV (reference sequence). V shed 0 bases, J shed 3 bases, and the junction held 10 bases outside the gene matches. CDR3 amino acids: CASSLSMNGGTGGNTIYF. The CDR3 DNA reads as TGTGCCAGCAGTTTATCTATGAATGGCGGGACAGGTGGAAACACCATATATTTT.

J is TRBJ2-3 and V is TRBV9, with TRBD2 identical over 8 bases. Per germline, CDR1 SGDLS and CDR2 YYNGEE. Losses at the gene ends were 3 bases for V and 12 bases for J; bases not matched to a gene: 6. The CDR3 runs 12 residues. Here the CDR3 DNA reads TGTGCCAGCAGCGAAACCGGGACTAGTCAGTATTTT. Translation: CASSETGTSQYF.

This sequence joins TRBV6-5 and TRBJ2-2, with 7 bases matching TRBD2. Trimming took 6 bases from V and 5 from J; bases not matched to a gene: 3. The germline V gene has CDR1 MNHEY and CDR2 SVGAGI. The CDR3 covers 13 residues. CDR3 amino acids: CASRSGTTGELFF. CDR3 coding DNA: TGTGCCAGCAGGAGCGGGACTACCGGGGAGCTGTTTTTT.

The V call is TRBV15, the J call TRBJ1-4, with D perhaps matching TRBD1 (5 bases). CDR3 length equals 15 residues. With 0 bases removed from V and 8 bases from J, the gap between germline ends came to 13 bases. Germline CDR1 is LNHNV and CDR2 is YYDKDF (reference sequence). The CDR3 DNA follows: TGTGCCACCAGCAGAGAGCGGGGGGAAGGGGAAAAACTGTTTTTT. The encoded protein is CATSRERGEGEKLFF.

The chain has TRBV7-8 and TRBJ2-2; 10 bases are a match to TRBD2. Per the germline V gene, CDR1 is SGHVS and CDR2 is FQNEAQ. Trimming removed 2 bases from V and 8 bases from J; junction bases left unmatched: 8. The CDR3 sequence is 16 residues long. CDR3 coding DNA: TGTGCCAGCAGCTTAAAAGCGGGAGGGCCTACAGGGGAGCTGTTTTTT. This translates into CASSLKAGGPTGELFF.

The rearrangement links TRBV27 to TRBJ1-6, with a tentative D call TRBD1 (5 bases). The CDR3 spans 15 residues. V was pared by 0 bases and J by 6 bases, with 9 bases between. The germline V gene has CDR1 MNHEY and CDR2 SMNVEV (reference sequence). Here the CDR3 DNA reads TGTGCCAGCAGTTTATCAGCAGGGTTTAATTCACCCCTCCACTTT. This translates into CASSLSAGFNSPLHF.

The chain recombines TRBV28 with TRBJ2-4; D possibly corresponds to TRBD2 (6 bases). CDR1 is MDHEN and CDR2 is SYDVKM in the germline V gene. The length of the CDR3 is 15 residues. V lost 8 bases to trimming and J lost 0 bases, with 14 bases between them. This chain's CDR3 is CASSSMGGAKNIQYF. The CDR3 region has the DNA TGTGCCAGCTCCTCTATGGGGGGAGCCAAAAACATTCAGTACTTC.

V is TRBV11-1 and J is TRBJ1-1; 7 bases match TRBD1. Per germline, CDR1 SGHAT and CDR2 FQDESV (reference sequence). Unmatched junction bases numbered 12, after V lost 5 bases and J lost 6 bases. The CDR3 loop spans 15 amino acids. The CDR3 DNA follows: TGTGCCAGCAGCATAAACAGGGGTCGGAGAGCTGAAGCTTTCTTT. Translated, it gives CASSINRGRRAEAFF.